This is a list of T cell receptor beta chains from one sample in a study of T cell repertoires in cytomegalovirus infection. TCRdb recomputed calls from the reads with MiXCR, one row per CDR3 protein. The sample records around 300,000 distinct CDR3 sequences, over 7.5% being singletons. Input material: PBMCs. The source of these receptors is a human donor in good health (CMV status not recorded). Some clones in this sample may be carry-over from other donors' samples. Both conserved end residues are part of each CDR3. D genes are given only for firm matches. Where a row states a size, it is once, few, many or the class of an expanded clone; other rows omit it.

cdr3_nt: TGTGCCAGCAGCTTAGCGGCGGGCATAACCTACGAGCAGTACTTC
cdr3_aa: CASSLAAGITYEQYF
d_call: NA
clone_size: few
j_call: TRBJ2-7
v_call: TRBV7-6

cdr3_nt: TGTGCCAGCAGCTCGGGTCGAAAAGCCGGAAATGAAAAACTGTTTTTT
cdr3_aa: CASSSGRKAGNEKLFF
d_call: NA
clone_size: few
j_call: TRBJ1-4
v_call: TRBV12-3/TRBV12-4

cdr3_nt: TGCGCCAGCAGCCAAGCGACCCCCGTGGGCTATGGCTACACCTTC
cdr3_aa: CASSQATPVGYGYTF
d_call: NA
clone_size: few
j_call: TRBJ1-2
v_call: TRBV4-3

cdr3_nt: TGTGCCAGCAGCTTAGACTGGGGGGCTGAAGCTTTCTTT
cdr3_aa: CASSLDWGAEAFF
d_call: NA
clone_size: NA
j_call: TRBJ1-1
v_call: TRBV7-2

cdr3_nt: TGTGCCAGCTCACCCGTGGGGGCCAGTGTAAACTATGGCTACACCTTC
cdr3_aa: CASSPVGASVNYGYTF
d_call: NA
clone_size: many
j_call: TRBJ1-2
v_call: TRBV18

cdr3_nt: TGTGCCAGCAGCCTAGACACGGCGAGGGAGACCCAGTACTTC
cdr3_aa: CASSLDTARETQYF
d_call: NA
clone_size: many
j_call: TRBJ2-5
v_call: TRBV7-2

cdr3_nt: TGTGCCAGCAGCCGGAACACTGAAGCTTTCTTT
cdr3_aa: CASSRNTEAFF
d_call: NA
clone_size: many
j_call: TRBJ1-1
v_call: TRBV6-2/TRBV6-3

cdr3_nt: TGTGCCTGGAGTGACTACAGGGTCGCAGAGACCCAGTACTTC
cdr3_aa: CAWSDYRVAETQYF
d_call: NA
clone_size: many
j_call: TRBJ2-5
v_call: TRBV30

cdr3_nt: TGTGCTAGTGGTGGGGACAGGGGGCGGCAAGAGACCCAGTACTTC
cdr3_aa: CASGGDRGRQETQYF
d_call: TRBD1
clone_size: few
j_call: TRBJ2-5
v_call: TRBV12-5

cdr3_nt: TGTGCCAGCATCCCTCTGGTGAAGGGCACTGAAGCTTTCTTT
cdr3_aa: CASIPLVKGTEAFF
d_call: NA
clone_size: NA
j_call: TRBJ1-1
v_call: TRBV28

cdr3_nt: TGCAGTGCTAGAGGGACCTACGAGCAGTACTTC
cdr3_aa: CSARGTYEQYF
d_call: NA
clone_size: NA
j_call: TRBJ2-7
v_call: TRBV20-1

cdr3_nt: TGTGCCAGCAGCCAAGATATTGGGATTGGGACAGGGGGCTACAGGAGCTATGGCTACACCTTC
cdr3_aa: CASSQDIGIGTGGYRSYGYTF
d_call: TRBD1
clone_size: once
j_call: TRBJ1-2
v_call: TRBV4-2

cdr3_nt: TGCAGTGCTAGAGACCGGGTTCCCAATCAGCCCCAGCATTTT
cdr3_aa: CSARDRVPNQPQHF
d_call: NA
clone_size: many
j_call: TRBJ1-5
v_call: TRBV20-1

cdr3_nt: TGTGCCAGTAGAAACAAAGAGACCCAGTACTTC
cdr3_aa: CASRNKETQYF
d_call: NA
clone_size: NA
j_call: TRBJ2-5
v_call: TRBV19

cdr3_nt: TGTGCCAGCTCACAGGGGATCAGCACAGATACGCAGTATTTT
cdr3_aa: CASSQGISTDTQYF
d_call: NA
clone_size: few
j_call: TRBJ2-3
v_call: TRBV18

cdr3_nt: TGTGCCAGCAGCCTCGACCGGACTAGCGGGGCAGAGACCCAGTACTTC
cdr3_aa: CASSLDRTSGAETQYF
d_call: TRBD2
clone_size: many
j_call: TRBJ2-5
v_call: TRBV7-2

cdr3_nt: TGTGCCAGCAGTTTATGGTCGGCAGGGGGTAACGAGCAGTACTTC
cdr3_aa: CASSLWSAGGNEQYF
d_call: TRBD1
clone_size: few
j_call: TRBJ2-7
v_call: TRBV28

cdr3_nt: TGTGCCAGCAGATCAGGGGCGAGGGAGCAGTACTTC
cdr3_aa: CASRSGAREQYF
d_call: NA
clone_size: many
j_call: TRBJ2-7
v_call: TRBV6-2/TRBV6-3

cdr3_nt: TGTGCCAGCATTCGACAGGGGGCGAGTCTGAACACCGGGGAGCTGTTTTTT
cdr3_aa: CASIRQGASLNTGELFF
d_call: TRBD1
clone_size: many
j_call: TRBJ2-2
v_call: TRBV27

cdr3_nt: TGTGCCAGCAGCTTGCTGGGCGACTTTGAGCTGAATGAGCAGTTCTTC
cdr3_aa: CASSLLGDFELNEQFF
d_call: NA
clone_size: NA
j_call: TRBJ2-1
v_call: TRBV7-6

cdr3_nt: TGTGCCAGCAGTTACTTCGGACAGGGGGCGGGTGAGCAGTACTTC
cdr3_aa: CASSYFGQGAGEQYF
d_call: TRBD1
clone_size: few
j_call: TRBJ2-7
v_call: TRBV6-2/TRBV6-3

cdr3_nt: TGTGCCAGCAGGGGTCAGTACACAGATACGCAGTATTTT
cdr3_aa: CASRGQYTDTQYF
d_call: NA
clone_size: once
j_call: TRBJ2-3
v_call: TRBV28

cdr3_nt: TGTGCCAGCAGTTTCCAGGGGGCGGGTTATGGCTACACCTTC
cdr3_aa: CASSFQGAGYGYTF
d_call: TRBD1
clone_size: many
j_call: TRBJ1-2
v_call: TRBV12-3/TRBV12-4

cdr3_nt: TGTGCCAGCAGCCGGGGCCACTACAATGAGCAGTTCTTC
cdr3_aa: CASSRGHYNEQFF
d_call: NA
clone_size: many
j_call: TRBJ2-1
v_call: TRBV6-1

cdr3_nt: TGTGCCAGCAGGCGGGGGGGGGCAAGCCTTTCACCCCTCCACTTT
cdr3_aa: CASRRGGASLSPLHF
d_call: NA
clone_size: many
j_call: TRBJ1-6
v_call: TRBV7-2

cdr3_nt: TGTGCCAGCAGCCCCCGAAGCGGGGGGGTTGATACGCAGTATTTT
cdr3_aa: CASSPRSGGVDTQYF
d_call: TRBD2
clone_size: many
j_call: TRBJ2-3
v_call: TRBV7-9

cdr3_nt: TGTGCCAGCAGTTACACACTCCCAGCGGGGGGTTCCTACGAGCAGTACTTC
cdr3_aa: CASSYTLPAGGSYEQYF
d_call: TRBD2
clone_size: many
j_call: TRBJ2-7
v_call: TRBV6-1

cdr3_nt: TGTGCCAGCAGTATTCTCACGGGGGAGGAGACCCAGTACTTC
cdr3_aa: CASSILTGEETQYF
d_call: NA
clone_size: few
j_call: TRBJ2-5
v_call: TRBV28

cdr3_nt: TGTGCCAGCAGTCCGGGGTTCCCCCCAGGGGCCAACGTCCTGACTTTC
cdr3_aa: CASSPGFPPGANVLTF
d_call: NA
clone_size: many
j_call: TRBJ2-6
v_call: TRBV12-3/TRBV12-4

cdr3_nt: TGTGCCAGCAGCTTAGCCGGACACGGGGAGCTGTTTTTT
cdr3_aa: CASSLAGHGELFF
d_call: NA
clone_size: many
j_call: TRBJ2-2
v_call: TRBV7-2

cdr3_nt: TGTGCCAGCAGCTTTGTAGCGACAGGGGGCTCTGGGGCCAACGTCCTGACTTTC
cdr3_aa: CASSFVATGGSGANVLTF
d_call: TRBD1
clone_size: NA
j_call: TRBJ2-6
v_call: TRBV7-8

cdr3_nt: TGTGCCAGCAGCACAACAGGGTTTACTCAGCCCCAGCATTTT
cdr3_aa: CASSTTGFTQPQHF
d_call: NA
clone_size: many
j_call: TRBJ1-5
v_call: TRBV6-2/TRBV6-3

cdr3_nt: TGTGCCAGCAGCTTAAACAGGGGAGGGACTGAAGCTTTCTTT
cdr3_aa: CASSLNRGGTEAFF
d_call: TRBD1
clone_size: many
j_call: TRBJ1-1
v_call: TRBV7-2

cdr3_nt: TGTGCCAGCAGCTTACCCGGGACAGGAGAGCAGTACTTC
cdr3_aa: CASSLPGTGEQYF
d_call: TRBD1
clone_size: many
j_call: TRBJ2-7
v_call: TRBV7-9

cdr3_nt: TGCGCCAGCGGGAGGGGTAATGAGCAGTTCTTC
cdr3_aa: CASGRGNEQFF
d_call: TRBD2
clone_size: few
j_call: TRBJ2-1
v_call: TRBV5-1

cdr3_nt: TGTGCCAGCTCACCACAAGGATTCATTATGAACACTGAAGCTTTCTTT
cdr3_aa: CASSPQGFIMNTEAFF
d_call: NA
clone_size: NA
j_call: TRBJ1-1
v_call: TRBV18

cdr3_nt: TGTGCCAGCAGCTCCACTCCGGGACTAGCGTCTCTAGCCAAAAACATTCAGTACTTC
cdr3_aa: CASSSTPGLASLAKNIQYF
d_call: TRBD2
clone_size: NA
j_call: TRBJ2-4
v_call: TRBV11-2

cdr3_nt: TGTGCCAGTAGTATAGTCTCCCGAGGGGGAACCAATCAGCCCCAGCATTTT
cdr3_aa: CASSIVSRGGTNQPQHF
d_call: NA
clone_size: NA
j_call: TRBJ1-5
v_call: TRBV19

cdr3_nt: TGTGCCAGCAGCTTAAGACCTTCCCGAGGAGATGAGCAGTTCTTC
cdr3_aa: CASSLRPSRGDEQFF
d_call: NA
clone_size: many
j_call: TRBJ2-1
v_call: TRBV7-3

cdr3_nt: TGTGCCACCACTTTCGCAGATACGCAGTATTTT
cdr3_aa: CATTFADTQYF
d_call: NA
clone_size: few
j_call: TRBJ2-3
v_call: TRBV19

cdr3_nt: TGCAGTGCTAGGGTTCTTGATGGCTACACCTTC
cdr3_aa: CSARVLDGYTF
d_call: NA
clone_size: NA
j_call: TRBJ1-2
v_call: TRBV20-1

cdr3_nt: TGCAGTGCACTTCAACAAGCCAAAAACATTCAGTACTTC
cdr3_aa: CSALQQAKNIQYF
d_call: NA
clone_size: many
j_call: TRBJ2-4
v_call: TRBV20-1

cdr3_nt: TGTGCCAGCAGCTACGGGGGGCCCACAGATACGCAGTATTTT
cdr3_aa: CASSYGGPTDTQYF
d_call: NA
clone_size: NA
j_call: TRBJ2-3
v_call: TRBV7-9

cdr3_nt: TGTGCCAGCAGTTCCCGGGACAGGTCCATTCAGCAGTACTTC
cdr3_aa: CASSSRDRSIQQYF
d_call: TRBD1
clone_size: many
j_call: TRBJ2-7
v_call: TRBV12-3/TRBV12-4

cdr3_nt: TGTGCCAGCAGGGACGGACCCTCCTACAATGAGCAGTTCTTC
cdr3_aa: CASRDGPSYNEQFF
d_call: NA
clone_size: few
j_call: TRBJ2-1
v_call: TRBV6-1